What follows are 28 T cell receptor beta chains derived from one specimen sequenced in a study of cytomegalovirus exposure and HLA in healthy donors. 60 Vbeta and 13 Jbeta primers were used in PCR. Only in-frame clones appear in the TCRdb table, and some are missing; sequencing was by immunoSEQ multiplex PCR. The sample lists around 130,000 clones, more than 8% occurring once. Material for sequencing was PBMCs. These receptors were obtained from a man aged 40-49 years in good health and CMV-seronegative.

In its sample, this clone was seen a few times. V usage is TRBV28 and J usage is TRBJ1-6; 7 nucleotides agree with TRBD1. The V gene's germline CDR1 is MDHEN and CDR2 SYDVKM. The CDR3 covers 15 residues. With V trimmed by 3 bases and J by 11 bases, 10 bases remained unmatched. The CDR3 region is CASSFYEGATAPLHF. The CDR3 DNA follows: TGTGCCAGCAGTTTTTACGAGGGGGCTACGGCACCCCTCCACTTT.

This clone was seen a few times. CDR3: CASSETGYSYEQYF. The DNA of the CDR3 is TGTGCCAGCAGTGAGACAGGTTACTCCTACGAGCAGTACTTC. The chain combines TRBV6-1 with TRBJ2-7; D is possibly TRBD1 (6 bases). Deletions cut 3 bases from V and 0 bases from J, with 9 bases between. CDR1 and CDR2 (germline): MNHNS, SASEGT. The CDR3 loop spans 14 amino acids.

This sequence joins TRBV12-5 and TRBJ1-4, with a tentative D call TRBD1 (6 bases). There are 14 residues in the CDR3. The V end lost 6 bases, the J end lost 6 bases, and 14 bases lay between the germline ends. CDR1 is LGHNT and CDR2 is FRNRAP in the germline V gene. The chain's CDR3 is CASGGARGDEKLFF. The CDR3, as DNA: TGTGCTAGTGGGGGCGCCAGGGGCGATGAAAAACTGTTTTTT. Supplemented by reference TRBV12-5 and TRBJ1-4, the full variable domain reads DARVTQTPRHKVTEMGQEVTMRCQPILGHNTVFWYRQTMMQGLELLAYFRNRAPLDDSGMPKDRFSAEMPDATLATLKIQPSEPRDSAVYFCASGGARGDEKLFFGSGTQLSVL.

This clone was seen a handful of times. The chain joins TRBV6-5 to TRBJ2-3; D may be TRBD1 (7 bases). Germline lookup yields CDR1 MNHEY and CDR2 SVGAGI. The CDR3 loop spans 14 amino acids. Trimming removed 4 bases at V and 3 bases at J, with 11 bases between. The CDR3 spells CASSSTGRTDTQYF. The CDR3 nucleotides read TGTGCCAGCAGTTCGACAGGGAGGACAGATACGCAGTATTTT.

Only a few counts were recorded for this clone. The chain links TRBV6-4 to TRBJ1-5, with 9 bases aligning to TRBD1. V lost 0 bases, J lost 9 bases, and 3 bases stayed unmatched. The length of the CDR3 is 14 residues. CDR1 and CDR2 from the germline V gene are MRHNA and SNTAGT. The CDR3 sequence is CASSDSTGGRPQHF. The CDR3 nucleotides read TGTGCCAGCAGTGACTCGACAGGGGGTCGGCCCCAGCATTTT.

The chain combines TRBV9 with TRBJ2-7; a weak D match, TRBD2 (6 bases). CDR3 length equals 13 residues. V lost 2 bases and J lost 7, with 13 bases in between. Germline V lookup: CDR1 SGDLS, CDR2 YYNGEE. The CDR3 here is CASSVAGTGEQYF. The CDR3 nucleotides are TGTGCCAGCAGCGTTGCGGGGACTGGGGAGCAGTACTTC. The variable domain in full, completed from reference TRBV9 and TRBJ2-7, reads DSGVTQTPKHLITATGQRVTLRCSPRSGDLSVYWYQQSLDQGLQFLIQYYNGEERAKGNILERFSAQQFPDLHSELNLSSLELGDSALYFCASSVAGTGEQYFGPGTRLTVT.

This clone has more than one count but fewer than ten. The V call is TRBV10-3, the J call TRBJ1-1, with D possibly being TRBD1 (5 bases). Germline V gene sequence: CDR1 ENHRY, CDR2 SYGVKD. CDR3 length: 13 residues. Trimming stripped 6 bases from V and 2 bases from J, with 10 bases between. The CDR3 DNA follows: TGTGCCATCAGCCAGGGTACCAACACTGAAGCTTTCTTT. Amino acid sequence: CAISQGTNTEAFF.

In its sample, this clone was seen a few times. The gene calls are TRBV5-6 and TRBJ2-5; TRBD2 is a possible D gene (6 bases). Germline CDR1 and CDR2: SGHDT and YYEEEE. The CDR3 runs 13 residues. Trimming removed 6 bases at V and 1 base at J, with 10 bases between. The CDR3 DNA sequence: TGTGCCAGCACCGTAGCGGTCCAAGAGACCCAGTACTTC. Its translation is CASTVAVQETQYF.

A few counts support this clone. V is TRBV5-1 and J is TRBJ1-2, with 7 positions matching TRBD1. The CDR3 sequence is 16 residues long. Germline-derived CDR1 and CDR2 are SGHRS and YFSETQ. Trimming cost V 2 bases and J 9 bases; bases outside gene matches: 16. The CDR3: CASSLGTTGLGRSYTF. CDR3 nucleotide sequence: TGCGCCAGCAGCTTAGGGACGACAGGGCTGGGAAGGAGCTACACCTTC.

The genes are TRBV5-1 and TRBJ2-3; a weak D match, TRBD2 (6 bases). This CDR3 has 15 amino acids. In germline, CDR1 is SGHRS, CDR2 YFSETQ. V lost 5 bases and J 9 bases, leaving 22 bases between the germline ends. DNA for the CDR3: TGCGCCAGCAGACTGGCGGAGGGAGCTCTACGGACGCAGTATTTT. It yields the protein CASRLAEGALRTQYF.

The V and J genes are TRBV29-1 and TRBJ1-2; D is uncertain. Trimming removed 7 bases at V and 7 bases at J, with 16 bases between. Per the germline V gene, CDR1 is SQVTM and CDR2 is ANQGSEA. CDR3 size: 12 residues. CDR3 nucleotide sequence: TGCAGCGCCGGGGAAAGGGTCGGTGGCTACACCTTC. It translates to CSAGERVGGYTF.

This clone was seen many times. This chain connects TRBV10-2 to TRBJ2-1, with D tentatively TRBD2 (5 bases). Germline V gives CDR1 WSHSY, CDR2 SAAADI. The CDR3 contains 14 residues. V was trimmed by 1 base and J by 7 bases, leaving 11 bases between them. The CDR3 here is CASSEYLGENEQFF. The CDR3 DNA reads TGCGCCAGCAGTGAGTATCTCGGGGAAAATGAGCAGTTCTTC.

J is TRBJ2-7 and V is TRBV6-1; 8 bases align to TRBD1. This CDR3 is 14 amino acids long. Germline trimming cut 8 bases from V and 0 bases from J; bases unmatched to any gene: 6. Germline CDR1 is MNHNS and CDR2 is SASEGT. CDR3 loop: CASVRDRSSYEQYF. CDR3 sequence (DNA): TGTGCCAGCGTCCGGGACAGGAGCTCCTACGAGCAGTACTTC.

CDR3 nucleotide sequence: TGTGCCAGCAGTTGGGGCCGTGAGACCATTCAGTACTTC. Translating it yields CASSWGRETIQYF. The rearrangement links TRBV27 to TRBJ2-4, with D maybe TRBD1 (5 bases). This CDR3 region has 13 residues. Germline assignment: CDR1 MNHEY and CDR2 SMNVEV (reference sequence). Trimming left V 4 bases short and J 9 bases short, with 13 bases between.

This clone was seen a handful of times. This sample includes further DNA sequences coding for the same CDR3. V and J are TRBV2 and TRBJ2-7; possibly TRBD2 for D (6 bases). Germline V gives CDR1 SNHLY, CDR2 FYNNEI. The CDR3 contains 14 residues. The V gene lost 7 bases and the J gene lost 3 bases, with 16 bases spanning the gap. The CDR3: CASTRSGLSYEQYF. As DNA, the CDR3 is TGTGCCAGCACAAGGAGCGGGCTAAGCTACGAGCAGTACTTC.

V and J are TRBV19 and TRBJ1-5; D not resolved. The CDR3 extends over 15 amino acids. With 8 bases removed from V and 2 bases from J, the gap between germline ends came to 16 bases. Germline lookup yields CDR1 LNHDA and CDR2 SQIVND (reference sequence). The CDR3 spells CASRPAGGGNQPQHF. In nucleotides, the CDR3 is TGTGCCAGTCGCCCTGCAGGCGGGGGCAATCAGCCCCAGCATTTT.

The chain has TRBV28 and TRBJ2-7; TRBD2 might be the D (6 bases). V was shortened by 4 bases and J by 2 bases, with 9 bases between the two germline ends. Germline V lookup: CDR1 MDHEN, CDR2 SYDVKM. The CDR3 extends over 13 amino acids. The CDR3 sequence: CASSSGLPYEQYF. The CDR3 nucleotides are TGTGCCAGCAGTTCGGGACTGCCCTACGAGCAGTACTTC.

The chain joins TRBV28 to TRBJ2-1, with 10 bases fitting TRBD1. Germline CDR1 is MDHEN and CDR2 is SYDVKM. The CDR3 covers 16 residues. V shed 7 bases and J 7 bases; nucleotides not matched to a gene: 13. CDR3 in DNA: TGTGCCAGCACCCTCTCAGGGACAGGGGTTGGGAATGAGCAGTTCTTC. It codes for CASTLSGTGVGNEQFF.

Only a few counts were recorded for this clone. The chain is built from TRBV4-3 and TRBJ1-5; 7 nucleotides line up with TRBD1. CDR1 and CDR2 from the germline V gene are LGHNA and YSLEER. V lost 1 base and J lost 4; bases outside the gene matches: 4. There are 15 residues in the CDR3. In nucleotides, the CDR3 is TGCGCCAGCAGCCAAGCTTGGACAGGTAATCAGCCCCAGCATTTT. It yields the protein CASSQAWTGNQPQHF.

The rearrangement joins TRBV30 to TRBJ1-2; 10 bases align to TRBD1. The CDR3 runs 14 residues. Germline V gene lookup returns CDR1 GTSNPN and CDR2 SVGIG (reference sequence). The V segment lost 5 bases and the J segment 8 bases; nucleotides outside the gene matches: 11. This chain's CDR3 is CAWAAGDRGHGYTF. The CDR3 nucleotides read TGTGCCTGGGCCGCTGGGGACAGGGGTCACGGCTACACCTTC.

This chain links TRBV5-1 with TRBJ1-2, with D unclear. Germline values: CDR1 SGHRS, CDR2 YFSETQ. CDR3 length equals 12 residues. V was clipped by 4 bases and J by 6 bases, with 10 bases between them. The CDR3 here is CASSKGGDGYTF. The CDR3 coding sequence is TGCGCCAGCAGCAAAGGCGGCGATGGCTACACCTTC. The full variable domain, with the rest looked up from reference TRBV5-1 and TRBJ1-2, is KAGVTQTPRYLIKTRGQQVTLSCSPISGHRSVSWYQQTPGQGLQFLFEYFSETQRNKGNFPGRFSGRQFSNSRSEMNVSTLELGDSALYLCASSKGGDGYTFGSGTRLTVV.

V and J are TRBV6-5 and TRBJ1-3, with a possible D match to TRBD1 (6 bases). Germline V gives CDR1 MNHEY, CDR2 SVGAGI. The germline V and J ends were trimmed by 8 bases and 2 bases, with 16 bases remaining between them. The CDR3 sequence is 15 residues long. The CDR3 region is CASGDGGRTGNTIYF. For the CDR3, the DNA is TGTGCCAGCGGGGACGGGGGGCGGACTGGAAACACCATATATTTT.

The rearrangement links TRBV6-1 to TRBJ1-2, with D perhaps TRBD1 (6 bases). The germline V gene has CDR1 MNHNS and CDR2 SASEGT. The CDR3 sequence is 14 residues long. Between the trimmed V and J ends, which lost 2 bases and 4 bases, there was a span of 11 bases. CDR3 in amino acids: CASSESGQLYGYTF. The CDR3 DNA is TGTGCCAGCAGTGAATCTGGACAGCTCTATGGCTACACCTTC.

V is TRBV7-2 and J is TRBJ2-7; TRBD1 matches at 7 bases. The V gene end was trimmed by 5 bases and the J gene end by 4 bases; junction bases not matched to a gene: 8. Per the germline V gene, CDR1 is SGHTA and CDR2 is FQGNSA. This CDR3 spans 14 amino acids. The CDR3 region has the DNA TGTGCCAGCAGCAAGTGGCAGGGGGAGTACGAGCAGTACTTC. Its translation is CASSKWQGEYEQYF.

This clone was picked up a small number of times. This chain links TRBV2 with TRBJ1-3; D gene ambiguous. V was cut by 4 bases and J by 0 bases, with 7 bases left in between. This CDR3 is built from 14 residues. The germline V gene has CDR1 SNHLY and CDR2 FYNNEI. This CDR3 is CASSVRNSGNTIYF. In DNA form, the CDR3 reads TGTGCCAGCAGTGTGCGGAACTCTGGAAACACCATATATTTT. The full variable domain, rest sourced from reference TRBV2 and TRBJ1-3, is EPEVTQTPSHQVTQMGQEVILRCVPISNHLYFYWYRQILGQKVEFLVSFYNNEISEKSEIFDDQFSVERPDGSNFTLKIRSTKLEDSAMYFCASSVRNSGNTIYFGEGSWLTVV.

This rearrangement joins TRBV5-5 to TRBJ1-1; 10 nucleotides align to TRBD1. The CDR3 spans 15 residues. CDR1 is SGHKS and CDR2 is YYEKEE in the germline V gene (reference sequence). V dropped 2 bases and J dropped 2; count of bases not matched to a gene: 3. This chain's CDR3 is CASSFGQGGNTEAFF. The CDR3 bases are TGTGCCAGCAGCTTCGGACAGGGGGGTAACACTGAAGCTTTCTTT.

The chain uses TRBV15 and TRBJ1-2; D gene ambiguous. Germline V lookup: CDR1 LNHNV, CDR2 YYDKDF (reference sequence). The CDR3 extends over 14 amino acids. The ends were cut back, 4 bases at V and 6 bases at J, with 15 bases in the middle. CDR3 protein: CATSTVIERDGYTF. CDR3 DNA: TGTGCCACCAGCACCGTAATAGAGCGCGATGGCTACACCTTC.

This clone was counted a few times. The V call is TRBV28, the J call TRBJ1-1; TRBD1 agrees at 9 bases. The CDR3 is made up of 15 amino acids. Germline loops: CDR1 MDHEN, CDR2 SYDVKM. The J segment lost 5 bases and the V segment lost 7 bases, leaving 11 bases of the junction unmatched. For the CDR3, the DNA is TGTGCCAGCAACTACCCCAGGACAGGGGTGACTGAAGCTTTCTTT. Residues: CASNYPRTGVTEAFF. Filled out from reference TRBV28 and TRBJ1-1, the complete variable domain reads DVKVTQSSRYLVKRTGEKVFLECVQDMDHENMFWYRQDPGLGLRLIYFSYDVKMKEKGDIPEGYSVSREKKERFSLILESASTNQTSMYLCASNYPRTGVTEAFFGQGTRLTVV.